Below are 25 T cell receptor beta chains sequenced from a single sample in a study of CD4+ T cells in melanoma. Produced via immunoSEQ multiplex PCR; TCRdb's table is partial and in-frame only. The table has about 9,900 clones, around 72% seen once. The sequenced sample was tumor tissue. These receptors were taken from a human donor with melanoma.

V and J are TRBV19 and TRBJ2-1, with TRBD2 matching over 8 bases. The length of the CDR3 is 12 residues. V shed 3 bases, J shed 9 bases, and the junction held 1 base outside the gene matches. Germline CDR1 is LNHDA and CDR2 is SQIVND (reference sequence). CDR3 DNA: TGTGCCAGTAGTATCGCGGGAGGTGAGCAGTTCTTC. It codes for CASSIAGGEQFF.

The chain employs TRBV27 and TRBJ1-6, with D uncertain. Trimming pared 6 bases from V and 11 bases from J, leaving 29 bases between. The CDR3 sequence is 18 residues long. Germline V gene lookup returns CDR1 MNHEY and CDR2 SMNVEV (reference sequence). CDR3: CASRTLKAAAVEKTPLHF. DNA of the CDR3: TGTGCCAGCAGGACCCTGAAAGCAGCAGCGGTTGAGAAGACACCCCTCCACTTT.

This clone is a singleton in its sample. The chain has TRBV10-3 and TRBJ1-5; 8 bases match TRBD1. Per the germline V gene, CDR1 is ENHRY and CDR2 is SYGVKD. CDR3 length: 15 amino acids. The J segment lost 4 bases and the V segment lost 2 bases, leaving 4 bases of the junction unmatched. The DNA for the CDR3 is TGTGCCATCAGTGAGATGCAGGGGGCGAATCAGCCCCAGCATTTT. It is translated as CAISEMQGANQPQHF.

V is TRBV6-6 and J is TRBJ2-3; 12 bases are shared with TRBD2. The CDR3 spans 14 residues. Trimming cost V 8 bases and J 4 bases; bases outside gene matches: 4. Germline V gene sequence: CDR1 MNHNY, CDR2 SVGAGI (reference sequence). The CDR3, as DNA: TGTGCCAGCTCCCTAGCGGGGGGGCCAGATACGCAGTATTTT. Its protein product is CASSLAGGPDTQYF.

This clone has only a few counts. This chain connects TRBV19 to TRBJ2-2; unclear D gene. The germline CDR1 and CDR2 sequences are LNHDA and SQIVND (reference sequence). V was clipped by 3 bases and J by 4 bases, with 9 bases between them. This CDR3 has 14 amino acids. CDR3 nucleotides: TGTGCCAGTAGTATTGAGGATGTCACCGGGGAGCTGTTTTTT. It translates to CASSIEDVTGELFF.

In its sample, this clone is medium-sized. This sequence joins TRBV4-1 and TRBJ2-1; D is undetermined. V was cut by 1 base and J by 1 base, with 11 bases left in between. The CDR3 consists of 16 residues. From germline, CDR1 is MGHRA and CDR2 YSYEKL. This CDR3 reads CASSQVPARSYNEQFF. The CDR3 region has the DNA TGCGCCAGCAGCCAAGTTCCCGCGAGATCCTACAATGAGCAGTTCTTC.

J is TRBJ1-4 and V is TRBV7-9, with D perhaps TRBD1 (6 bases). The V and J ends lost 4 bases and 3 bases respectively, with 12 bases between them. This CDR3 comprises 15 residues. Germline V gene data show CDR1 as SEHNR and CDR2 as FQNEAQ (reference sequence). The CDR3 reads CASSSQGRANEKLFF. CDR3 in DNA: TGTGCCAGCAGCTCCCAGGGGAGGGCTAATGAAAAACTGTTTTTT.

This chain links TRBV19 with TRBJ1-2, with 8 positions matching TRBD1. The CDR3 runs 14 residues. Unmatched junction bases numbered 4, after V lost 1 base and J lost 6 bases. Germline CDR1 is LNHDA and CDR2 is SQIVND (reference sequence). CDR3 sequence: CASSIAGTGNGYTF. For the CDR3, the DNA is TGTGCCAGTAGTATAGCGGGGACAGGAAATGGCTACACCTTC.

V and J are TRBV29-1 and TRBJ2-1, with unresolved D. V shed 0 bases and J shed 7 bases, with 7 bases lying between them. Looked up from germline, CDR1 is SQVTM and CDR2 is ANQGSEA. The CDR3 loop spans 12 amino acids. The CDR3 region has the DNA TGCAGCGTTGAAGACAGGTTAAATGAGCAGTTCTTC. It yields the protein CSVEDRLNEQFF.

The rearrangement links TRBV5-4 to TRBJ2-7; D is unclear. Germline-derived CDR1 and CDR2 are SGHNT and YYREEE (reference sequence). The CDR3 runs to 12 residues. With 1 base removed from V and 5 bases from J, the gap between germline ends came to 7 bases. The CDR3 DNA sequence: TGTGCCAGCAGCTTGAGGGATGACGAGCAGTACTTC. It yields the protein CASSLRDDEQYF.

The genes are TRBV4-2 and TRBJ1-1; tentative D call: TRBD1 (5 bases). V was shortened by 5 bases and J by 11 bases, with 24 bases between the two germline ends. The germline V gene encodes CDR1 LGHNA and CDR2 YNFKEQ. This CDR3 contains 15 residues. In DNA form, the CDR3 reads TGTGCCAGCAGCTTAAATTCCCGGGGCCCCGAGGGGGCTTTCTTT. Amino acids: CASSLNSRGPEGAFF.

The chain joins TRBV19 to TRBJ1-5, with TRBD1 matching over 12 bases. This CDR3 comprises 16 residues. In germline, CDR1 is LNHDA, CDR2 SQIVND (reference sequence). V was clipped by 5 bases and J by 7 bases; unmatched bases: 9. CDR3 residues: CASSVGQGASRQPQHF. The CDR3 DNA reads as TGTGCCAGTAGTGTGGGACAGGGGGCTTCGCGACAGCCCCAGCATTTT.

This chain uses TRBV18 with TRBJ1-1; D not resolved. CDR1 is KGHSH and CDR2 is LQKENI in the germline V gene. Deletions cut 0 bases from V and 11 bases from J, with 13 bases between. This CDR3 has 13 residues. CDR3 amino acids: CASSPPRGLGAFF. As DNA, the CDR3 is TGTGCCAGCTCACCACCCCGAGGCCTTGGGGCTTTCTTT.

This clone was detected only once. At one boundary the junction diverges from the germline segment, which might be a read error. V and J are TRBV6-6 and TRBJ1-5; weak D call: TRBD1 (5 bases). From germline, CDR1 is MNHNY and CDR2 SVGAGI (reference sequence). This CDR3 comprises 14 residues. The CDR3 coding sequence is TGTGCCAGCAGTATAGCAGGGAGCAGTCAGCCCCAGCATTTT. Translating gives CASSIAGSSQPQHF.

V usage is TRBV5-1 and J usage is TRBJ2-3; 16 nucleotides line up with TRBD2. CDR3 size: 17 residues. CDR1 and CDR2 from the germline V gene are SGHRS and YFSETQ. After removal of 4 bases from V and 7 bases from J, the junction contained 9 bases not matched to a gene. The CDR3 region is CASSQGLAGGPTYTQYF. The CDR3 nucleotides read TGCGCCAGCAGCCAGGGACTAGCGGGGGGGCCCACGTATACGCAGTATTTT. The complete variable domain, with remaining parts taken from reference TRBV5-1 and TRBJ2-3, reads KAGVTQTPRYLIKTRGQQVTLSCSPISGHRSVSWYQQTPGQGLQFLFEYFSETQRNKGNFPGRFSGRQFSNSRSEMNVSTLELGDSALYLCASSQGLAGGPTYTQYFGPGTRLTVL.

This clone occurred once. This chain joins TRBV2 and TRBJ1-2, with D perhaps matching TRBD1 (6 bases). This CDR3 has 14 residues. Trimming removed 5 bases from V and 8 bases from J, with 18 bases in between. Germline CDR1 is SNHLY and CDR2 is FYNNEI. CDR3 coding DNA: TGTGCCAGCAGTCTCATTCCAGGGGCGGAAGGCTACACCTTC. Its protein product is CASSLIPGAEGYTF. Looking up the rest from reference TRBV2 and TRBJ1-2 gives the full variable domain: EPEVTQTPSHQVTQMGQEVILRCVPISNHLYFYWYRQILGQKVEFLVSFYNNEISEKSEIFDDQFSVERPDGSNFTLKIRSTKLEDSAMYFCASSLIPGAEGYTFGSGTRLTVV.

This clone has more than one count but fewer than ten. This rearrangement joins TRBV19 to TRBJ1-3; maybe TRBD1 (6 bases). V lost 6 bases and J 0 bases, leaving 12 bases between the germline ends. From germline, CDR1 is LNHDA and CDR2 SQIVND (reference sequence). The CDR3 is 15 residues long. CDR3 sequence: CASSRGPSSGNTIYF. The CDR3 DNA sequence: TGTGCCAGTAGCCGGGGGCCAAGCTCTGGAAACACCATATATTTT.

J is TRBJ2-7 and V is TRBV2; 12 nucleotides agree with TRBD2. CDR3 length: 15 amino acids. Trimming took 6 bases from V and 0 from J; bases not matched to a gene: 3. The V gene's germline CDR1 is SNHLY and CDR2 FYNNEI. The CDR3 coding sequence is TGTGCCAGCAGGGAGACTAGCGGGAGCTCCTACGAGCAGTACTTC. It translates to CASRETSGSSYEQYF.

A few counts support this clone. This chain joins TRBV27 and TRBJ1-1; D is uncertain. Trimming removed 5 bases at V and 1 base at J, with 14 bases between. The germline V gene encodes CDR1 MNHEY and CDR2 SMNVEV (reference sequence). The CDR3 has 15 amino acids. CDR3 DNA: TGTGCCAGCAGTCCACTAGTCGCCCGGAACACTGAAGCTTTCTTT. Encoded protein: CASSPLVARNTEAFF.

The V and J genes are TRBV5-1 and TRBJ2-5, with TRBD2 matching 11 bases. The germline CDR1 and CDR2 sequences are SGHRS and YFSETQ. With 0 bases clipped from V and 1 base from J, the junction kept 2 bases outside the gene matches. The CDR3 has 16 amino acids. CDR3 region: CASSLVGTSGQETQYF. Here the CDR3 DNA reads TGCGCCAGCAGCTTGGTAGGGACTAGCGGCCAAGAGACCCAGTACTTC.

The chain uses TRBV14 and TRBJ2-7; D is possibly TRBD1 or TRBD2 (5 bases each). V was trimmed by 4 bases and J by 6 bases, leaving 13 bases between them. CDR3 length: 13 residues. The germline CDR1 and CDR2 sequences are SGHDN and FVKESK. This chain's CDR3 is CASSPRGRPEQYF. CDR3 nucleotide sequence: TGTGCCAGCAGCCCCCGGGGCAGACCCGAGCAGTACTTC.

This clone occurred a few times. V usage is TRBV19 and J usage is TRBJ2-7, with TRBD1 matching 10 bases. CDR3 length equals 16 residues. Unmatched junction bases numbered 8, after V lost 6 bases and J lost 0 bases. Germline V gene lookup returns CDR1 LNHDA and CDR2 SQIVND (reference sequence). The CDR3 loop reads CASRLGQGRSSYEQYF. The CDR3 bases are TGTGCCAGTAGATTGGGACAGGGGCGAAGCTCCTACGAGCAGTACTTC.

The V call is TRBV7-3, the J call TRBJ1-1; a weak D match, TRBD1 (5 bases). Germline CDR1 SGHTA, CDR2 FQGTGA. V lost 5 bases and J 1 base, leaving 8 bases between the germline ends. The CDR3 is 13 amino acids. This CDR3 is CASSPQGNTEAFF. The CDR3 nucleotides read TGTGCCAGCAGCCCCCAGGGGAACACTGAAGCTTTCTTT. The full variable domain, in which reference TRBV7-3 and TRBJ1-1 provide the parts outside the CDR3, is GAGVSQTPSNKVTEKGKYVELRCDPISGHTALYWYRQSLGQGPEFLIYFQGTGAADDSGLPNDRFFAVRPEGSVSTLKIQRTERGDSAVYLCASSPQGNTEAFFGQGTRLTVV.

This clone was seen only a few times. The chain is built from TRBV6-5 and TRBJ2-7; D might be TRBD2 (5 bases). The CDR3 covers 14 residues. V lost 0 bases, J lost 7 bases, and 13 bases lay in between. Per the germline V gene, CDR1 is MNHEY and CDR2 is SVGAGI. Here the CDR3 reads CASSYSTTGGEQYF. In DNA form, the CDR3 reads TGTGCCAGCAGTTACTCGACTACGGGTGGTGAGCAGTACTTC.

V usage is TRBV11-3 and J usage is TRBJ2-3; D unresolved. Germline V gene data show CDR1 as SGHNT and CDR2 as YENEEA. V dropped 3 bases and J dropped 4 bases, with 14 bases sitting between them. The length of the CDR3 is 15 residues. The CDR3 is CASSLSALSADTQYF. The CDR3 coding sequence is TGTGCCAGCAGCTTGAGCGCCCTCAGCGCAGATACGCAGTATTTT.